Listed below are T cell receptor beta chains from one sample, sequenced in a study of shared clonotypes between healthy human individuals. This table comes from immunoSEQ multiplex PCR, and its TCRdb copy is limited to in-frame clones, with some not included. This sample has roughly 2,500,000 clones; 93% occur once, and the top ten carry 0.36%. The sequenced sample consisted of naive CD4+ T cells from PBMCs. Every receptor here comes from a man between 18 and 29 years old in good health. Some clones in this sample may be carry-over from other donors' samples. Both conserved end residues are part of each CDR3. A D gene is named only where the DNA matches it firmly. The size of a clone is reported for some rows only, either as once, few or many, or as a class for expanded clones.

d_call: TRBD1
clone_size: .
j_call: TRBJ2-5
v_call: TRBV18
cdr3_nt: TGTGCCAGCTCATACAGGGGGCAAGAGACCCAGTACTTC
cdr3_aa: CASSYRGQETQYF

d_call: .
clone_size: .
j_call: TRBJ1-5
v_call: TRBV30
cdr3_nt: TGTGCCTGGAGTGACGCGGATCAGCCCCAGCATTTT
cdr3_aa: CAWSDADQPQHF

d_call: .
clone_size: .
j_call: TRBJ2-5
v_call: TRBV29-1
cdr3_nt: TGCAGCGTTGGGGATCTGGGAAAAGGGGAGACCCAGTACTTC
cdr3_aa: CSVGDLGKGETQYF

d_call: .
clone_size: .
j_call: TRBJ1-1
v_call: TRBV9
cdr3_nt: TGTGCCAGCAGCGTAGATGGGGCTCCGAACACTGAAGCTTTCTTT
cdr3_aa: CASSVDGAPNTEAFF

d_call: .
clone_size: once
j_call: TRBJ2-5
v_call: TRBV5-1
cdr3_nt: TGCGCCAGCAGCTTGGTTCCAGACCAAGAGACCCAGTACTTC
cdr3_aa: CASSLVPDQETQYF

d_call: .
clone_size: .
j_call: TRBJ2-1
v_call: TRBV7-6
cdr3_nt: TGTGCCAGCAGCTCGGGACAAACCTACAATGAGCAGTTCTTC
cdr3_aa: CASSSGQTYNEQFF

d_call: TRBD1
clone_size: .
j_call: TRBJ2-5
v_call: TRBV19
cdr3_nt: TGTGCCAGTAGTATAGGAGGGACAGGACAAGGGACCCAGTACTTC
cdr3_aa: CASSIGGTGQGTQYF

d_call: .
clone_size: .
j_call: TRBJ1-5
v_call: TRBV4-3
cdr3_nt: TGCGCCAGCAGCCAAGAAGGTGGTTCGGGCAATCAGCCCCAGCATTTT
cdr3_aa: CASSQEGGSGNQPQHF

d_call: TRBD2
clone_size: .
j_call: TRBJ2-1
v_call: TRBV29-1
cdr3_nt: TGCAGCGTAGTCGGACTAGCGGGAGGACGGGAGCAGTTCTTC
cdr3_aa: CSVVGLAGGREQFF

d_call: TRBD1
clone_size: .
j_call: TRBJ1-2
v_call: TRBV4-3
cdr3_nt: TGCGCCAGCAGCCATGGACAGGCGGGAGGCTATGGCTACACCTTC
cdr3_aa: CASSHGQAGGYGYTF

d_call: TRBD2
clone_size: once
j_call: TRBJ2-3
v_call: TRBV5-1
cdr3_nt: TGCGCCAGCAGCCCACAGCGGGAGGGGTCGGATACGCAGTATTTT
cdr3_aa: CASSPQREGSDTQYF

d_call: .
clone_size: .
j_call: TRBJ1-1
v_call: TRBV10-3
cdr3_nt: TGTGCCATCAGTGATCCGGGGGGGCGCCGGGTCAGGGGCACTGAAGCTTTCTTT
cdr3_aa: CAISDPGGRRVRGTEAFF

d_call: .
clone_size: .
j_call: TRBJ1-1
v_call: TRBV29-1
cdr3_nt: TGCAGCGTCGCAGGGTTATTAAACACTGAAGCTTTCTTT
cdr3_aa: CSVAGLLNTEAFF

d_call: .
clone_size: .
j_call: TRBJ2-7
v_call: TRBV27
cdr3_nt: TGTGCCAGCAGTAATACCGGACTCCCCCTCTACGAGCAGTACTTC
cdr3_aa: CASSNTGLPLYEQYF

d_call: TRBD1
clone_size: .
j_call: TRBJ2-2
v_call: TRBV5-1
cdr3_nt: TGCGCCAGCAGCCCGGGACAGTCCGAAGGGGAGCTGTTTTTT
cdr3_aa: CASSPGQSEGELFF

d_call: TRBD1
clone_size: .
j_call: TRBJ2-1
v_call: TRBV7-9
cdr3_nt: TGTGCCAGCAGCCCCCTAACAGGACAGGGGGCGAATGAGCAGTTCTTC
cdr3_aa: CASSPLTGQGANEQFF

d_call: .
clone_size: once
j_call: TRBJ2-3
v_call: TRBV27
cdr3_nt: TGTGCCAGCGGCATGATCGGCTTGGATACGCAGTATTTT
cdr3_aa: CASGMIGLDTQYF

d_call: .
clone_size: .
j_call: TRBJ2-4
v_call: TRBV11-2
cdr3_nt: TGTGCCAGCAGCTCTTTAGTAGCCAAAAACATTCAGTACTTC
cdr3_aa: CASSSLVAKNIQYF

d_call: .
clone_size: .
j_call: TRBJ2-5
v_call: TRBV5-1
cdr3_nt: TGCGCCAGCAGCTTGTGGCAGGGGTCGACCCAAGAGACCCAGTACTTC
cdr3_aa: CASSLWQGSTQETQYF

d_call: TRBD1
clone_size: once
j_call: TRBJ1-6
v_call: TRBV28
cdr3_nt: TGTGCCAGCAGAGGGACAGGGGCCGGAAATTCACCCCTCCACTTT
cdr3_aa: CASRGTGAGNSPLHF

d_call: .
clone_size: .
j_call: TRBJ1-5
v_call: TRBV5-5
cdr3_nt: TGTGCCAGCAGCTTGGCCCCAGGCTCAAGCAATCAGCCCCAGCATTTT
cdr3_aa: CASSLAPGSSNQPQHF

d_call: TRBD2
clone_size: .
j_call: TRBJ2-1
v_call: TRBV12-5
cdr3_nt: TGTGCTAGTGCTACGGGACTAGCGGCTTACAATGAGCAGTTCTTC
cdr3_aa: CASATGLAAYNEQFF

d_call: TRBD2
clone_size: .
j_call: TRBJ2-7
v_call: TRBV4-2
cdr3_nt: TGTGCCAGCAGCCAAGCCGTGGGACTAGCGGGAGGCGGGGACGAGCAGTACTTC
cdr3_aa: CASSQAVGLAGGGDEQYF

d_call: TRBD2
clone_size: .
j_call: TRBJ2-2
v_call: TRBV2
cdr3_nt: TGTGCCAGCAGTGAAACCCGACGCGGGAGCGCCGGGGAGCTGTTTTTT
cdr3_aa: CASSETRRGSAGELFF

d_call: TRBD2
clone_size: .
j_call: TRBJ2-1
v_call: TRBV2
cdr3_nt: TGTGCCAGCATCACTAGCGGACCGGGCAATGAGCAGTTCTTC
cdr3_aa: CASITSGPGNEQFF

d_call: .
clone_size: .
j_call: TRBJ2-7
v_call: TRBV19
cdr3_nt: TGTGCCAGTAGTACCCTAGGGACGGGTGGCGAGCAGTACTTC
cdr3_aa: CASSTLGTGGEQYF

d_call: .
clone_size: .
j_call: TRBJ2-3
v_call: TRBV28
cdr3_nt: TGTGCCAGCAGTTTAGTTAGCACAGATACGCAGTATTTT
cdr3_aa: CASSLVSTDTQYF

d_call: TRBD1
clone_size: .
j_call: TRBJ2-2
v_call: TRBV15
cdr3_nt: TGTGCCACCAGCAGGGCTAGACAGGGCATCGGGGAGCTGTTTTTT
cdr3_aa: CATSRARQGIGELFF

d_call: .
clone_size: .
j_call: TRBJ2-3
v_call: TRBV10-3
cdr3_nt: TGTGCCATCAGCCGCTATGGGGGTGTTGCTAGCACAGATACGCAGTATTTT
cdr3_aa: CAISRYGGVASTDTQYF

d_call: .
clone_size: .
j_call: TRBJ1-6
v_call: TRBV11-2
cdr3_nt: TGTGCCAGCAGTCTTAGGGGTTCACCCCTCCACTTT
cdr3_aa: CASSLRGSPLHF

d_call: .
clone_size: once
j_call: TRBJ1-1
v_call: TRBV7-9
cdr3_nt: TGTGCCAGCAGCTTACAGGGAGGGAACACTGAAGCTTTCTTT
cdr3_aa: CASSLQGGNTEAFF

d_call: .
clone_size: .
j_call: TRBJ1-3
v_call: TRBV6-5
cdr3_nt: TGTGCCAGCAGTTCAGACCGGAGCTCTGGAAACACCATATATTTT
cdr3_aa: CASSSDRSSGNTIYF

d_call: .
clone_size: .
j_call: TRBJ2-7
v_call: TRBV5-1
cdr3_nt: TGCGCCAGCAGCTTAGGTCAGGGTCCCGACGAGCAGTACTTC
cdr3_aa: CASSLGQGPDEQYF

d_call: .
clone_size: .
j_call: TRBJ1-1
v_call: TRBV6-5
cdr3_nt: TGTGCCAGCAGTTACCGCAGGGGGAACACTGAAGCTTTCTTT
cdr3_aa: CASSYRRGNTEAFF

d_call: TRBD1
clone_size: few
j_call: TRBJ1-1
v_call: TRBV18
cdr3_nt: TGTGCCAGCTCACCCAATCTCTCAGGGGGAGAGGCTGAAGCTTTCTTT
cdr3_aa: CASSPNLSGGEAEAFF

d_call: .
clone_size: .
j_call: TRBJ1-1
v_call: TRBV6-5
cdr3_nt: TGTGCCAGCAGGACCCGTCGGGCCGTGAACACTGAAGCTTTCTTT
cdr3_aa: CASRTRRAVNTEAFF

d_call: TRBD2
clone_size: .
j_call: TRBJ2-1
v_call: TRBV27
cdr3_nt: TGTGCCAGCAGGCGTAGCGGGAGCTCCTACAATGAGCAGTTCTTC
cdr3_aa: CASRRSGSSYNEQFF

d_call: .
clone_size: .
j_call: TRBJ1-2
v_call: TRBV19
cdr3_nt: TGTGCCAGTAGTTGGGCGACAGGAAACTATGGCTACACCTTC
cdr3_aa: CASSWATGNYGYTF

d_call: TRBD2
clone_size: .
j_call: TRBJ2-7
v_call: TRBV25-1
cdr3_nt: TGTGCCAGCAGTTTAGCGGGAGTTCACGAGCAGTACTTC
cdr3_aa: CASSLAGVHEQYF

d_call: TRBD2
clone_size: .
j_call: TRBJ2-1
v_call: TRBV28
cdr3_nt: TGTGCCAGCAGTTCTCCGGGACTAGCAGGAGACAATGAGCAGTTCTTC
cdr3_aa: CASSSPGLAGDNEQFF

d_call: .
clone_size: few
j_call: TRBJ1-2
v_call: TRBV4-3
cdr3_nt: TGCGCCAGCAGCCAAGCTCCCACGACAGCGAGTAACTATGGCTACACCTTC
cdr3_aa: CASSQAPTTASNYGYTF

d_call: .
clone_size: once
j_call: TRBJ2-3
v_call: TRBV29-1
cdr3_nt: TGCAGCGTTGAGGCAGGGGATGGCACAGATACGCAGTATTTT
cdr3_aa: CSVEAGDGTDTQYF

d_call: .
clone_size: .
j_call: TRBJ2-3
v_call: TRBV27
cdr3_nt: TGTGCCAGCAGTTTAAGGGGGGACTCCTCGGGGGCTACGCAGTATTTT
cdr3_aa: CASSLRGDSSGATQYF

d_call: .
clone_size: .
j_call: TRBJ2-4
v_call: TRBV9
cdr3_nt: TGTGCCAGCAGCCCACGCCTCGAGGGCAGCCTAGCCAAAAACATTCAGTACTTC
cdr3_aa: CASSPRLEGSLAKNIQYF

d_call: .
clone_size: .
j_call: TRBJ1-2
v_call: TRBV19
cdr3_nt: TGTGCCAGTAGTCGCTCAAGGGGGGGACCTTATGGCTACACCTTC
cdr3_aa: CASSRSRGGPYGYTF

d_call: .
clone_size: .
j_call: TRBJ1-1
v_call: TRBV18
cdr3_nt: TGTGCCAGCTCGCCCTTCGCGGGGAAGGGGATTGAAGCTTTCTTT
cdr3_aa: CASSPFAGKGIEAFF

d_call: .
clone_size: .
j_call: TRBJ1-5
v_call: TRBV15
cdr3_nt: TGTGCCACCAGCACCGGGGGAAGTGTTACACATCAGCCCCAGCATTTT
cdr3_aa: CATSTGGSVTHQPQHF

d_call: TRBD2
clone_size: .
j_call: TRBJ2-1
v_call: TRBV28
cdr3_nt: TGTGCCAGCAGTCGAGACCGGGGGACTAGCGGGAGTTATGAGCAGTTCTTC
cdr3_aa: CASSRDRGTSGSYEQFF

d_call: .
clone_size: .
j_call: TRBJ1-2
v_call: TRBV9
cdr3_nt: TGTGCCAGCAGCGCAGATACAGGGTCCTATGGCTACACCTTC
cdr3_aa: CASSADTGSYGYTF

d_call: .
clone_size: .
j_call: TRBJ2-7
v_call: TRBV28
cdr3_nt: TGTGCCAGCAGTCCACTTAGCGGCCCCCTTAACTACGAGCAGTACTTC
cdr3_aa: CASSPLSGPLNYEQYF

d_call: TRBD1
clone_size: .
j_call: TRBJ1-2
v_call: TRBV9
cdr3_nt: TGTGCCAGCAGCGTAGATCGACAGGGGACCAACTATGGCTACACCTTC
cdr3_aa: CASSVDRQGTNYGYTF